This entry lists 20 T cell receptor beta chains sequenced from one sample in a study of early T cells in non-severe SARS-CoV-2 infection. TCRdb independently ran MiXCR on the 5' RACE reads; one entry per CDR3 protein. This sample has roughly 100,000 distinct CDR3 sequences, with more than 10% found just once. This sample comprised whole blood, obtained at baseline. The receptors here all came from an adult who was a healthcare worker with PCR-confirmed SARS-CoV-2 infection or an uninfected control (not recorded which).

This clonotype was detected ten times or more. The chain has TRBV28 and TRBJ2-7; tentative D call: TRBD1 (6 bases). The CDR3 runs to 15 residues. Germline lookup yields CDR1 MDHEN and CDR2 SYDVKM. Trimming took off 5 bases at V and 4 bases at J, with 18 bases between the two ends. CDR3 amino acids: CASSPTRGNWYEQYF. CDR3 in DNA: TGTGCCAGCAGTCCGACGAGGGGGAATTGGTACGAGCAGTACTTC.

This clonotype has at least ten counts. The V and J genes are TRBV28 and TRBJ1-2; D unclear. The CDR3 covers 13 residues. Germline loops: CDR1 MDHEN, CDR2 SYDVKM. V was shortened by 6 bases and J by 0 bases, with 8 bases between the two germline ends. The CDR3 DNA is TGTGCCAGCAGGCTACCAGCTAACTATGGCTACACCTTC. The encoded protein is CASRLPANYGYTF.

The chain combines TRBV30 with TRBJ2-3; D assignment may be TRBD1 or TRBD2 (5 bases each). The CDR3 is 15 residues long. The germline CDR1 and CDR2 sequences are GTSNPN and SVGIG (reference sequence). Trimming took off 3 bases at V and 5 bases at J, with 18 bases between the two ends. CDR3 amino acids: CAWSPGTIGKDTQYF. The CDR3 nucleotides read TGTGCCTGGAGCCCAGGGACGATCGGTAAAGATACGCAGTATTTT.

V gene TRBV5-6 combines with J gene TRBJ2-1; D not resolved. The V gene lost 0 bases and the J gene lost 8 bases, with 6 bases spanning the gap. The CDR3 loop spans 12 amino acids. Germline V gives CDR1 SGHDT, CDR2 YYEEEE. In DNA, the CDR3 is TGTGCCAGCAGCTTGGATAGGTATGAGCAGTTCTTC. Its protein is CASSLDRYEQFF.

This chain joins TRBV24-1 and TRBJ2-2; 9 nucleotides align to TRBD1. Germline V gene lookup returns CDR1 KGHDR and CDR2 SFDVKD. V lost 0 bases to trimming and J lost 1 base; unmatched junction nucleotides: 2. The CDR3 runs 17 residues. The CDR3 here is CATSDLPGQGNTGELFF. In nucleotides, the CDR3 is TGTGCCACCAGTGATTTGCCGGGACAGGGGAACACCGGGGAGCTGTTTTTT.

CDR3 residues: CASSSRQGTYYGYTF. CDR3 nucleotides: TGTGCCAGCAGCTCCCGACAGGGGACTTACTATGGCTACACCTTC. This chain uses TRBV5-4 with TRBJ1-2; 8 nucleotides line up with TRBD1. Losses at the gene ends were 3 bases for V and 3 bases for J; bases not matched to a gene: 7. Germline V CDR1 and CDR2: SGHNT, YYREEE (reference sequence). CDR3 length equals 15 residues. The variable domain in full, with the rest retrieved from reference TRBV5-4 and TRBJ1-2, is ETGVTQSPTHLIKTRGQQVTLRCSSQSGHNTVSWYQQALGQGPQFIFQYYREEENGRGNFPPRFSGLQFPNYSSELNVNALELDDSALYLCASSSRQGTYYGYTFGSGTRLTVV.

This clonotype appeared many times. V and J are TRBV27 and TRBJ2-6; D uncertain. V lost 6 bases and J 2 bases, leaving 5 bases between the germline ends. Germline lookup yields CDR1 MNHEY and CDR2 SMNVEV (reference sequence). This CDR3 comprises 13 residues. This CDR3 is CASRVTGANVLTF. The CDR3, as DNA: TGTGCCAGCAGGGTCACTGGGGCCAACGTCCTGACTTTC.

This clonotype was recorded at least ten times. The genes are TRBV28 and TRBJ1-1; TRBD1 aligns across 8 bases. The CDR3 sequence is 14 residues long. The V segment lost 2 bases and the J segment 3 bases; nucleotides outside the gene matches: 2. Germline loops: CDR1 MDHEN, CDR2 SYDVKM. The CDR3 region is CASSLETGDTEAFF. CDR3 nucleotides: TGTGCCAGCAGTTTAGAGACAGGGGACACTGAAGCTTTCTTT.

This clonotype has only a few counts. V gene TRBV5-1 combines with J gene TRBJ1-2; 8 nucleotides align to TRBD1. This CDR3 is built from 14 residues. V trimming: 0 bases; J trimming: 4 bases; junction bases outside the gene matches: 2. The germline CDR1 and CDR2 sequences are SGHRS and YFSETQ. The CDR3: CASSLETGAYGYTF. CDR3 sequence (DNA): TGCGCCAGCAGCTTGGAGACAGGGGCCTATGGCTACACCTTC.

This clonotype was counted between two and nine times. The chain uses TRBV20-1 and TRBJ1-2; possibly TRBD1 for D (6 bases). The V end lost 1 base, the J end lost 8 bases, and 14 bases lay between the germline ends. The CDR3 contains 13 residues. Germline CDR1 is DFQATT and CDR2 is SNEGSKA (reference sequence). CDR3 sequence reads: CSARGTALLGYTF. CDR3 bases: TGCAGTGCTAGAGGGACAGCCCTCCTAGGCTACACCTTC.

The CDR3 loop is CASSVGPGGTYEQYF. The CDR3 DNA sequence: TGTGCCAGCAGCGTAGGGCCGGGAGGGACCTACGAGCAGTACTTC. The chain combines TRBV9 with TRBJ2-7; 8 bases agree with TRBD2. V lost 0 bases and J lost 2; bases outside the gene matches: 4. The CDR3 extends over 15 amino acids. CDR1 and CDR2 (germline): SGDLS, YYNGEE.

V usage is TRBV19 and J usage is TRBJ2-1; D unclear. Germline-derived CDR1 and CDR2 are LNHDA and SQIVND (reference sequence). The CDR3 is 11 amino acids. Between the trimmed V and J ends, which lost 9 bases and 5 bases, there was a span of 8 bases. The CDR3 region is CASTAHNEQFF. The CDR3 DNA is TGTGCCAGCACCGCGCACAATGAGCAGTTCTTC.

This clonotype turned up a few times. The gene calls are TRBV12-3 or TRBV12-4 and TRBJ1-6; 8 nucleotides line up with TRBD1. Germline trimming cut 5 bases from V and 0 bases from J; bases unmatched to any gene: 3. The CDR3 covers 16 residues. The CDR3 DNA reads TGTGCCAGCAGTCCCGACAGGGGCTCCTATAATTCACCCCTCCACTTT. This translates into CASSPDRGSYNSPLHF.

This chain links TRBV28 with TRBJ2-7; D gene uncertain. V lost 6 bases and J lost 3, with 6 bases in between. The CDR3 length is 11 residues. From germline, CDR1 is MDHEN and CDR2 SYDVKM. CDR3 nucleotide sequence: TGTGCCAGCAGCGCGGACTACGAGCAGTACTTC. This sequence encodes CASSADYEQYF.

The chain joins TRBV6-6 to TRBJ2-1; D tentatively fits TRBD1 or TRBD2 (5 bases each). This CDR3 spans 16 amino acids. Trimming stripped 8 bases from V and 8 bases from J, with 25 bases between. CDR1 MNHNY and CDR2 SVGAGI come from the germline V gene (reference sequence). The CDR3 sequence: CASQGAGASLLHEQFF. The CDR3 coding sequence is TGTGCCAGCCAAGGGGCCGGGGCTAGTCTTCTTCATGAGCAGTTCTTC.

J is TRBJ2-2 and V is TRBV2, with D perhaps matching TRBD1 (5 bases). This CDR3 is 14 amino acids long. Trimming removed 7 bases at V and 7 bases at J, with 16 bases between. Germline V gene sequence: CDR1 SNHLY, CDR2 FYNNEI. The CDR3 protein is CASIAGSIIGELFF. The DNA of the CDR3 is TGTGCCAGCATCGCAGGGTCCATCATCGGGGAGCTGTTTTTT.

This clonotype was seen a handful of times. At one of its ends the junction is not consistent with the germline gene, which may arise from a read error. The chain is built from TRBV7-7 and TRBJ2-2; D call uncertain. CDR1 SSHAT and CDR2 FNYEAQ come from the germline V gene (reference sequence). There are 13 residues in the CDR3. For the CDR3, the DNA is TGTGCTAGCAGCCCGTCGCGAGGCGGGGAGCTGTTTTTT. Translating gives CASSPSRGGELFF.

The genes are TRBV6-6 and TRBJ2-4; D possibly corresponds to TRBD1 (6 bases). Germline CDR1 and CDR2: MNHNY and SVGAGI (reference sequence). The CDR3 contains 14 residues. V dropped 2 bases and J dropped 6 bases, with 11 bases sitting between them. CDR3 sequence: CASSYGGDGNIQYF. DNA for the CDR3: TGTGCCAGCAGTTACGGGGGCGATGGAAACATTCAGTACTTC.

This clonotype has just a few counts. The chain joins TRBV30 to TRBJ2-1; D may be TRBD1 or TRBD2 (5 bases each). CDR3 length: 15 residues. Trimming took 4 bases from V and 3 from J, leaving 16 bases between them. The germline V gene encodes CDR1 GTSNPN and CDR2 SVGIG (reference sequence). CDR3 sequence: CAWTPRGRHYNEQFF. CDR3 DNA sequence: TGTGCCTGGACCCCGAGGGGCCGACACTACAATGAGCAGTTCTTC.

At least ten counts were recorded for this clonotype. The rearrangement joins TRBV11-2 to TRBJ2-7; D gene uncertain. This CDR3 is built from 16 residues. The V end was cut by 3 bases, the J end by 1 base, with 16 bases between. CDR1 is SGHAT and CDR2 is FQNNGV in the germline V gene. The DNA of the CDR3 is TGTGCCAGCAGCTTGGTCGGATCGACTTTGTCCTACGAGCAGTACTTC. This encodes CASSLVGSTLSYEQYF.